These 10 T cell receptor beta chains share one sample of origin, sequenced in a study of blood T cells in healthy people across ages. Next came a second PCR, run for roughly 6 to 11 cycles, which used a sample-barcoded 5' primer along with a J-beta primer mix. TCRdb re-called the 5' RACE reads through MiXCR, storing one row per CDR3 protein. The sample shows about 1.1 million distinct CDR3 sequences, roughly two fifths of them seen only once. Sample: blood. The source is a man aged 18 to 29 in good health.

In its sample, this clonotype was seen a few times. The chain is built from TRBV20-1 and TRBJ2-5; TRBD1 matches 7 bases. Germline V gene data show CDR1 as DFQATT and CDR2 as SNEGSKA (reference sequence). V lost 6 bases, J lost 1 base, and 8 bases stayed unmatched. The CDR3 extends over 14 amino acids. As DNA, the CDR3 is TGCAGTGCCTACAGGGGAGTACTCCAAGAGACCCAGTACTTC. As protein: CSAYRGVLQETQYF.

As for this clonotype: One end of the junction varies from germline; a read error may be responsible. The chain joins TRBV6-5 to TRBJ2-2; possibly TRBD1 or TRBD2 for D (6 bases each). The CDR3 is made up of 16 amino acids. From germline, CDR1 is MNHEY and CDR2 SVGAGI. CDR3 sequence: CASSYSRSGATGELFF. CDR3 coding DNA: TGTGCCAGCAGCTACTCGAGATCGGGGGCCACCGGGGAGCTGTTTTTT.

CDR3 nucleotides: TGTGCCAGCAGTTATTTAGGCGGCGGAAGGAATGAAAAACTGTTTTTT. Residues: CASSYLGGGRNEKLFF. The genes are TRBV6-6 and TRBJ1-4, with D unclear. The V end was cut by 3 bases, the J end by 5 bases, with 16 bases between. The CDR3 spans 16 residues. Germline assignment: CDR1 MNHNY and CDR2 SVGAGI (reference sequence).

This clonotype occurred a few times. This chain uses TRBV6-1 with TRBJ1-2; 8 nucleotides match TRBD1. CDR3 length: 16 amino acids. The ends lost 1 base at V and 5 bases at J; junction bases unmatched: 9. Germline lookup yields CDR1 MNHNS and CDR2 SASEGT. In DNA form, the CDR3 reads TGTGCCAGCAGTGAAGTCCCCAGGGGGCATGGGTATGGCTACACCTTC. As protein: CASSEVPRGHGYGYTF.

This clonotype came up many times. Here the CDR3 DNA reads TGTGCCAGCAGCTTGTCAGCAACTAATGAAAAACTGTTTTTT. It translates to CASSLSATNEKLFF. The J gene is TRBJ1-4, the V gene TRBV7-2; no clear D gene. Per the germline V gene, CDR1 is SGHTA and CDR2 is FQGNSA. V shed 3 bases and J shed 0 bases, with 5 bases lying between them. CDR3 length: 14 residues.

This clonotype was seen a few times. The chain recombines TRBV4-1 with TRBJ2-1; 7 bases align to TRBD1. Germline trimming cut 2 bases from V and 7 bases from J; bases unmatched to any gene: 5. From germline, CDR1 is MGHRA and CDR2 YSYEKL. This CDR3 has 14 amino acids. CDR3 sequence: CASSQPTGKNEQFF. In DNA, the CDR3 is TGCGCCAGCAGCCAACCGACAGGGAAAAATGAGCAGTTCTTC.

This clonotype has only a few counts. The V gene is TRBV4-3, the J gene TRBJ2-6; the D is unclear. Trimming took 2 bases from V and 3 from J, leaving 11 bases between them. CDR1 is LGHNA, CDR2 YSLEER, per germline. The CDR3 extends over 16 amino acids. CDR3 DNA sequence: TGCGCCAGCAGCCAACTGGTGGGGTTTGGGGCCAACGTCCTGACTTTC. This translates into CASSQLVGFGANVLTF.

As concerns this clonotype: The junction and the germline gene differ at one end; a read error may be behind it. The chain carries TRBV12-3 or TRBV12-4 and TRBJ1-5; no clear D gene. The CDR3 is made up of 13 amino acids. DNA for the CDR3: TGTGTCAGCAGTGGAAAACGCGATCAGCCCCAGCATTTT. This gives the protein CVSSGKRDQPQHF.

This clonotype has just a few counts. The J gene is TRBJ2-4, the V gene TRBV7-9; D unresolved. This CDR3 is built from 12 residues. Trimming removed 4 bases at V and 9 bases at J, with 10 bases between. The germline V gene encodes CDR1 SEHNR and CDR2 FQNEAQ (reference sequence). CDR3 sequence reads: CASSSPKGIQYF. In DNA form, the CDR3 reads TGTGCCAGCAGCTCGCCGAAGGGCATTCAGTACTTC.

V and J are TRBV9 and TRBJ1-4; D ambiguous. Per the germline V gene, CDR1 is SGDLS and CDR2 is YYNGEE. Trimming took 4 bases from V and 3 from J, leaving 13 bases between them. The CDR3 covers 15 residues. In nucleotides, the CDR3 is TGTGCCAGCAGCACCCGGACTGAACCTAATGAAAAACTGTTTTTT. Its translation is CASSTRTEPNEKLFF.